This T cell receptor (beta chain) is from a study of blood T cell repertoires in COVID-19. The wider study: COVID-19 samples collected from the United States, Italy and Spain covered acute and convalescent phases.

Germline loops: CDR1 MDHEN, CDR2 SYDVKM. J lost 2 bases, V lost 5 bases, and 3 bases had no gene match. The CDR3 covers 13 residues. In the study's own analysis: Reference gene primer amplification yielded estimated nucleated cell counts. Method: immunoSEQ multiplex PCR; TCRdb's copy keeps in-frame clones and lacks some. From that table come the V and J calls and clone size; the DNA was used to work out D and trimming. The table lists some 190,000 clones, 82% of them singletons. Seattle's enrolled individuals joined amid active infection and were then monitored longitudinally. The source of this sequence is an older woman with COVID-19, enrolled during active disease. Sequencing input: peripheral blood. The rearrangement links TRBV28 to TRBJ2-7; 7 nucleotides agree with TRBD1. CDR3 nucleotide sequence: TGTGCCAGCAGTCTGGGACAGACCTACGAGCAGTACGTC. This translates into CASSLGQTYEQYV.